The entry below describes one T cell receptor (beta chain). Antigen unknown. Sequencing was limited to surgery cases with top T cell transcript signatures in brain tissue. At least one anti-epileptic drug was given before surgery. J lost 0 bases, V lost 4 bases, and 3 bases had no gene match. The CDR3 sequence is 14 residues long. Germline-derived CDR1 and CDR2 are SGHKS and YYEKEE (reference sequence). The entry originates in a study of brain T cells in children with intractable seizures. The data were produced by immunoSEQ multiplex PCR, yet TCRdb's version contains in-frame clones alone and is incomplete. The table lists about 5,200 clones, about 91% of them singletons. Study observations and caveats: Viral specificity was inferred only from CDR3 similarity; HCMV serostatus was unknown. Top 50 brain clonotypes included both public and private clones. Pre- and post-surgery blood differed in depth, so pre-surgery absences may be undersampling.

The chain combines TRBV5-5 with TRBJ2-5, with 7 bases matching TRBD2. The source of this sequence is a boy less than two years old with focal cortical dysplasia and intractable seizures. The material sequenced was resected brain tissue, taken at surgery. The CDR3 DNA reads TGTGCCAGCAGCCAACTAGCGAACCAAGAGACCCAGTACTTC. Its protein product is CASSQLANQETQYF.